This T cell receptor (beta chain) appears in the sequencing data of a study of cytomegalovirus exposure and HLA in healthy donors. Study overall: Researchers previously reported finding roughly 120 million unique TCR beta sequences from approximately 190 million T cells. Falling in the Caucasian-associated ancestry cluster were 80% to 90% of around 370 genotyped donors. Whole-study results and caveats: CMV serostatus stood as the only immune exposure information on hand. A further, later analysis showed that HLA-associated TCR beta chains (compared with equally common others) were more clonally expanded.

Germline values: CDR1 MGHRA, CDR2 YSYEKL. V was pared by 4 bases and J by 6 bases, with 4 bases of the junction left unmatched. This CDR3 region has 14 residues. This clone was detected a few times. No antigen is known for it. The PCR made use of 60 Vbeta and 13 Jbeta primers. Assay: immunoSEQ multiplex PCR; the TCRdb copy retains only in-frame clones and omits some. The sample includes more than 100,000 clones, around 67% seen only once; the top ten take approximately 3.5%. The TCR sequence derives from a woman between 45 and 65 years old in good health and CMV-seronegative. V usage is TRBV4-1 and J usage is TRBJ1-3; 9 nucleotides agree with TRBD1. Material for sequencing was PBMCs. Here the CDR3 reads CASSLGQGKNTIYF. The CDR3 coding sequence is TGCGCCAGCAGCCTTGGACAGGGGAAAAACACCATATATTTT.